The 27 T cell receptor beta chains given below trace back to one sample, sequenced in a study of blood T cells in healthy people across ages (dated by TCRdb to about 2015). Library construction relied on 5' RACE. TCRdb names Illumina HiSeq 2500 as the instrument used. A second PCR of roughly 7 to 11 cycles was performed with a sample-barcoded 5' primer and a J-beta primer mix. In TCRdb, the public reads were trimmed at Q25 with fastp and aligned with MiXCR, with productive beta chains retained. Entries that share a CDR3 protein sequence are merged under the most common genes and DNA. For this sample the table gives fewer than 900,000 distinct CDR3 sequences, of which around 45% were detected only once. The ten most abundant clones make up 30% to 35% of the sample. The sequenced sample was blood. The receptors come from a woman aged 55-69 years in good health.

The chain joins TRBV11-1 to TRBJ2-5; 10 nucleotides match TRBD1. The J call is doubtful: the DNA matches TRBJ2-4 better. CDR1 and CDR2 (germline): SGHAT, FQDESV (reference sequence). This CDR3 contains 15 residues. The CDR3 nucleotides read TGTGCCAGCAGCCCCGGGACAGGGGATTTGGACATTCAGTACTTC. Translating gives CASSPGTGDLDIQYF.

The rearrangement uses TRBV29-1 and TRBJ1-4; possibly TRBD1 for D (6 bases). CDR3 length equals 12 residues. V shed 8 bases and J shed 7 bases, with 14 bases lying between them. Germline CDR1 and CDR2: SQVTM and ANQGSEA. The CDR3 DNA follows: TGCAGCACCGGGGGCCCGGGTGAAAAACTGTTTTTT. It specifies CSTGGPGEKLFF.

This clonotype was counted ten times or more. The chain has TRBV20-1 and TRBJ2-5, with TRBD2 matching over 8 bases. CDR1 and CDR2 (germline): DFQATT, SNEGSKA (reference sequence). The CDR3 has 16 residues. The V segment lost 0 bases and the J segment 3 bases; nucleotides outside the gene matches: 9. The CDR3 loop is CSARDPLADFKETQYF. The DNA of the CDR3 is TGCAGTGCTAGAGACCCACTAGCGGACTTCAAAGAGACCCAGTACTTC.

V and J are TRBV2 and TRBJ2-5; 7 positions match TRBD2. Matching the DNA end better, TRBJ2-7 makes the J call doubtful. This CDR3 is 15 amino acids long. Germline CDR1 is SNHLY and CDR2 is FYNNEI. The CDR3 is CASKASGGRPLEQYF. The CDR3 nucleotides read TGTGCCAGCAAGGCTAGCGGCGGACGACCCCTCGAGCAGTACTTC.

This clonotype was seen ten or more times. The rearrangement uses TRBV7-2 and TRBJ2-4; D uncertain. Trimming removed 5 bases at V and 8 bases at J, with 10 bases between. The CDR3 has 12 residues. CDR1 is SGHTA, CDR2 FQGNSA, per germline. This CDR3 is CASSLPGDIQYF. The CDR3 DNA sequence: TGTGCCAGCAGCCTTCCAGGCGACATTCAGTACTTC.

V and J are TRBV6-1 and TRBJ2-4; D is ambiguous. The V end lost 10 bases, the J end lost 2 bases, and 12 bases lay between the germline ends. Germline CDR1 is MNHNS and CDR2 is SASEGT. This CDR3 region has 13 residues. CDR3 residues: CATNDRSKNIQYF. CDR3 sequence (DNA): TGTGCCACCAATGATAGATCCAAAAACATTCAGTACTTC.

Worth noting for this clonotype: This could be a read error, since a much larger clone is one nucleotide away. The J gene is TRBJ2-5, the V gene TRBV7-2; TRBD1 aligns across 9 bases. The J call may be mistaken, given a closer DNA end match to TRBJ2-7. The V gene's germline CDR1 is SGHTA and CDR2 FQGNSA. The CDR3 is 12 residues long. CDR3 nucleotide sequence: TGTGTCAGCCAGGGACAGGGCTACGAGCAGTACTTC. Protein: CVSQGQGYEQYF.

The CDR3 DNA is TGTGCCAGCAGCTTATTACCAGCGGGAACCTACGAGCAGTACTTC. The encoded protein is CASSLLPAGTYEQYF. V and J are TRBV7-2 and TRBJ2-7, with 7 nucleotides matching TRBD2. Germline trimming cut 2 bases from V and 2 bases from J; bases unmatched to any gene: 6. The CDR3 has 15 amino acids. The germline V gene has CDR1 SGHTA and CDR2 FQGNSA.

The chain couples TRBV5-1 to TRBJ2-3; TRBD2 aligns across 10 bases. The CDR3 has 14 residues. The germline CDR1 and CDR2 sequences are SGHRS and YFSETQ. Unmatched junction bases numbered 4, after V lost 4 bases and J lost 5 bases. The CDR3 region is CASSRWTSGDTQYF. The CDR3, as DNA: TGCGCCAGCAGCCGATGGACTAGCGGAGATACGCAGTATTTT.

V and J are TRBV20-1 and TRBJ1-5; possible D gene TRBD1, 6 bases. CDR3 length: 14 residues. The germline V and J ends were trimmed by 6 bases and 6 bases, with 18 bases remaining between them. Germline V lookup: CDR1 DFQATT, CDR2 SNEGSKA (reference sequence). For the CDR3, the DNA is TGCAGTGCCAAGCTTACAGGGACGTCTCAGCCCCAGCATTTT. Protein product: CSAKLTGTSQPQHF.

The CDR3 reads CASSPYSAEQFF. The CDR3 nucleotides read TGTGCCAGCAGCCCCTACTCCGCCGAGCAGTTCTTC. V is TRBV7-9 and J is TRBJ2-1; D is uncertain. V lost 5 bases to trimming and J lost 10 bases, with 12 bases between them. The V gene's germline CDR1 is SEHNR and CDR2 FQNEAQ (reference sequence). The CDR3 sequence is 12 residues long.

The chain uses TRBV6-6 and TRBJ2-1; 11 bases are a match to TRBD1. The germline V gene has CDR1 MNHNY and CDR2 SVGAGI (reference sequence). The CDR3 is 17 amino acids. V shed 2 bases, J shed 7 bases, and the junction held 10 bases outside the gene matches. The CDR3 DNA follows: TGTGCCAGCAGTTACCCAACCCTCGGACAGGGGGCGAATGAGCAGTTCTTC. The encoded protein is CASSYPTLGQGANEQFF.

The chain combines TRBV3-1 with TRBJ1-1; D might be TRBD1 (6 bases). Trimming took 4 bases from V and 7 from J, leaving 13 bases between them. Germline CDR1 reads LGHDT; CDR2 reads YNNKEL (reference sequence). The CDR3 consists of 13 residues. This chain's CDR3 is CASSPLRGNEAFF. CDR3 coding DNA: TGTGCCAGCAGCCCGCTCAGGGGAAATGAAGCTTTCTTT.

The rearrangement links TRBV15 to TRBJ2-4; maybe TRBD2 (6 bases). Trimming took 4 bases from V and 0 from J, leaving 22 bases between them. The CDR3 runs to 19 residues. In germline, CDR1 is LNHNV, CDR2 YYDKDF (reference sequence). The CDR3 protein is CATSIEGRAGNLAKNIQYF. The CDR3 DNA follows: TGTGCCACCAGCATCGAGGGGCGGGCGGGGAATCTAGCCAAAAACATTCAGTACTTC.

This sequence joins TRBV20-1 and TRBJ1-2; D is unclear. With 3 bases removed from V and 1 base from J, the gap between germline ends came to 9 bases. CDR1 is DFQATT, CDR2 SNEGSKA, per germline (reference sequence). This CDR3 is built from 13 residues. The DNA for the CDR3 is TGCAGTGCTAGCGAAGGAGTTAACTATGGCTACACCTTC. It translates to CSASEGVNYGYTF.

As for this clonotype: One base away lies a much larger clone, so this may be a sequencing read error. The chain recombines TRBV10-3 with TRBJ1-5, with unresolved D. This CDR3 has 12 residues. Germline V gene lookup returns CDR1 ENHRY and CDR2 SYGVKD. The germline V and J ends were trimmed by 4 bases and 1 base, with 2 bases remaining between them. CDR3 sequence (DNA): TGTGCCATCAGTGCCAGCAATCAGCCCCAGCATTTT. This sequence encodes CAISASNQPQHF.

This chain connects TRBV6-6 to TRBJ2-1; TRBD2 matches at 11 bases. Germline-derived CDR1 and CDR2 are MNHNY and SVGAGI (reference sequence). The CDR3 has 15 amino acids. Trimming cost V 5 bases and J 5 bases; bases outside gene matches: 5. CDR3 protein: CASSTGTSGHNEQFF. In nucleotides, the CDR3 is TGTGCCAGCAGTACTGGGACTAGCGGACACAATGAGCAGTTCTTC.

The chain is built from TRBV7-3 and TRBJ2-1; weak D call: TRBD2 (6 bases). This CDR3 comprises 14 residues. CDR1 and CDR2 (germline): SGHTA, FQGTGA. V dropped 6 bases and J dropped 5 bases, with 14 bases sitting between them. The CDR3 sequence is CASSARASDNEQFF. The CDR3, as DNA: TGTGCCAGCAGTGCCCGAGCTAGCGACAATGAGCAGTTCTTC.

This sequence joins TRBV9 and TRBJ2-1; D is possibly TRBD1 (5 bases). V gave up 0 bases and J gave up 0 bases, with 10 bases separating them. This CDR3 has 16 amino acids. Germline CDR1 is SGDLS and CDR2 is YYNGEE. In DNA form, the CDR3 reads TGTGCCAGCAGCGTAGAAGGGGCAAGCTCCTACAATGAGCAGTTCTTC. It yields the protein CASSVEGASSYNEQFF.

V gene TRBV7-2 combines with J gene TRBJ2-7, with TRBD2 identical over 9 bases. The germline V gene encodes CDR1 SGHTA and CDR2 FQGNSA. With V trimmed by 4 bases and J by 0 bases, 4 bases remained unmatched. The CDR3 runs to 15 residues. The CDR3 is CASSSSSGNSYEQYF. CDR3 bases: TGTGCCAGCAGCTCATCTAGCGGGAACTCCTACGAGCAGTACTTC.

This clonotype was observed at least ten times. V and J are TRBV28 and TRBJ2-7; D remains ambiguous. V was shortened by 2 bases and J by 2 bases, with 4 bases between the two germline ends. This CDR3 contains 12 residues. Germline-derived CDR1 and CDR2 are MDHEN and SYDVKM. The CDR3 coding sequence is TGTGCCAGCAGTTTAGTTCCCTACGAGCAGTACTTC. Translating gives CASSLVPYEQYF.

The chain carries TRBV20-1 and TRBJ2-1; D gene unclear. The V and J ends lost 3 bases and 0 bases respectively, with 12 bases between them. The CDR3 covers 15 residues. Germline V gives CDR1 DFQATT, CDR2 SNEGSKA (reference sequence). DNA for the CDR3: TGCAGTGCTAGGAGGCGGACGAGCTCCTACAATGAGCAGTTCTTC. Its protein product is CSARRRTSSYNEQFF.

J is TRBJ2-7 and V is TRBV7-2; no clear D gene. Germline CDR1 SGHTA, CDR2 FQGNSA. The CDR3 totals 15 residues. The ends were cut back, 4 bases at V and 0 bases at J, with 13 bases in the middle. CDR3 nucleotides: TGTGCCAGCAGCTCGGTGACGGGTTTCTCCTACGAGCAGTACTTC. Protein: CASSSVTGFSYEQYF.

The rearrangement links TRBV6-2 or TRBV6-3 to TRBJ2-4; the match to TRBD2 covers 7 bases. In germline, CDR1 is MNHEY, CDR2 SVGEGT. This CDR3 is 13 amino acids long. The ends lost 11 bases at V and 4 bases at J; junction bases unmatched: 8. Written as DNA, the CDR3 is TGTGCCGCCCGGAGCGGGGAAAAAAACATTCAGTACTTC. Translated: CAARSGEKNIQYF.

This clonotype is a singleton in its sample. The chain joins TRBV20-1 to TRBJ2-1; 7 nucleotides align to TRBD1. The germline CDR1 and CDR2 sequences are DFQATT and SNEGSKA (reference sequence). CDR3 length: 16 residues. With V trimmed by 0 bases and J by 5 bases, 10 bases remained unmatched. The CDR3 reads CSARDLRRDRDNEQFF. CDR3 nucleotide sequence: TGCAGTGCTAGAGATTTAAGGCGCGACAGGGACAATGAGCAGTTCTTC.

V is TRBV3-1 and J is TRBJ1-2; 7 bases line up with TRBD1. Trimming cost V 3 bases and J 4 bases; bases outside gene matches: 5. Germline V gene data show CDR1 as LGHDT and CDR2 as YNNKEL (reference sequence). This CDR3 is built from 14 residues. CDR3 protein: CASSQGQPFYGYTF. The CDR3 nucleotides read TGTGCCAGCAGCCAGGGACAGCCTTTCTATGGCTACACCTTC.

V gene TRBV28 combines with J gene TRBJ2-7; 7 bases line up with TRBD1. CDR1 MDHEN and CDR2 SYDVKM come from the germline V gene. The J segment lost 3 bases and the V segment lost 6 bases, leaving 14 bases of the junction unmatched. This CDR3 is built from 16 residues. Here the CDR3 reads CASSPITGETIYEQYF. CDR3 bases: TGTGCCAGCAGCCCTATTACAGGGGAAACGATCTACGAGCAGTACTTC.